This T cell receptor (beta chain) derives from a study of T-cell reconstitution after alpha-beta-depleted transplantation in children. This clonotype has a handful of counts. The antigen remains undetermined. The V gene lost 0 bases and the J gene lost 2 bases, with 3 bases spanning the gap. The CDR3 sequence is 13 residues long. Per germline, CDR1 LGHDT and CDR2 YNNKEL (reference sequence). Preparing the TCRbeta library involved the use of unique molecular identifiers. Using its own MiXCR run on the PCR reads, TCRdb lists one record per CDR3 protein. Among 250,000 to 400,000 distinct CDR3 sequences, approximately 23% were seen once, and the ten largest hold roughly 9.7%. Broader study findings: It was reported that alpha-beta T cells came from several hundred expanded graft clones (about two months after transplant).

The gene calls are TRBV3-1 and TRBJ2-3; D is unresolved. This clonotype originated in a male patient between 5 and 17 years old who had a stem cell transplant for acute lymphoblastic leukemia, so the T cells may come from the graft donor. The input for sequencing was PBMCs, mostly from graft donor cells, taken 180 days after TCRalphabeta/CD19-depleted stem cell transplant. The CDR3 DNA reads TGTGCCAGCAGCCAAGAACCCACAGATACGCAGTATTTT. It codes for CASSQEPTDTQYF.